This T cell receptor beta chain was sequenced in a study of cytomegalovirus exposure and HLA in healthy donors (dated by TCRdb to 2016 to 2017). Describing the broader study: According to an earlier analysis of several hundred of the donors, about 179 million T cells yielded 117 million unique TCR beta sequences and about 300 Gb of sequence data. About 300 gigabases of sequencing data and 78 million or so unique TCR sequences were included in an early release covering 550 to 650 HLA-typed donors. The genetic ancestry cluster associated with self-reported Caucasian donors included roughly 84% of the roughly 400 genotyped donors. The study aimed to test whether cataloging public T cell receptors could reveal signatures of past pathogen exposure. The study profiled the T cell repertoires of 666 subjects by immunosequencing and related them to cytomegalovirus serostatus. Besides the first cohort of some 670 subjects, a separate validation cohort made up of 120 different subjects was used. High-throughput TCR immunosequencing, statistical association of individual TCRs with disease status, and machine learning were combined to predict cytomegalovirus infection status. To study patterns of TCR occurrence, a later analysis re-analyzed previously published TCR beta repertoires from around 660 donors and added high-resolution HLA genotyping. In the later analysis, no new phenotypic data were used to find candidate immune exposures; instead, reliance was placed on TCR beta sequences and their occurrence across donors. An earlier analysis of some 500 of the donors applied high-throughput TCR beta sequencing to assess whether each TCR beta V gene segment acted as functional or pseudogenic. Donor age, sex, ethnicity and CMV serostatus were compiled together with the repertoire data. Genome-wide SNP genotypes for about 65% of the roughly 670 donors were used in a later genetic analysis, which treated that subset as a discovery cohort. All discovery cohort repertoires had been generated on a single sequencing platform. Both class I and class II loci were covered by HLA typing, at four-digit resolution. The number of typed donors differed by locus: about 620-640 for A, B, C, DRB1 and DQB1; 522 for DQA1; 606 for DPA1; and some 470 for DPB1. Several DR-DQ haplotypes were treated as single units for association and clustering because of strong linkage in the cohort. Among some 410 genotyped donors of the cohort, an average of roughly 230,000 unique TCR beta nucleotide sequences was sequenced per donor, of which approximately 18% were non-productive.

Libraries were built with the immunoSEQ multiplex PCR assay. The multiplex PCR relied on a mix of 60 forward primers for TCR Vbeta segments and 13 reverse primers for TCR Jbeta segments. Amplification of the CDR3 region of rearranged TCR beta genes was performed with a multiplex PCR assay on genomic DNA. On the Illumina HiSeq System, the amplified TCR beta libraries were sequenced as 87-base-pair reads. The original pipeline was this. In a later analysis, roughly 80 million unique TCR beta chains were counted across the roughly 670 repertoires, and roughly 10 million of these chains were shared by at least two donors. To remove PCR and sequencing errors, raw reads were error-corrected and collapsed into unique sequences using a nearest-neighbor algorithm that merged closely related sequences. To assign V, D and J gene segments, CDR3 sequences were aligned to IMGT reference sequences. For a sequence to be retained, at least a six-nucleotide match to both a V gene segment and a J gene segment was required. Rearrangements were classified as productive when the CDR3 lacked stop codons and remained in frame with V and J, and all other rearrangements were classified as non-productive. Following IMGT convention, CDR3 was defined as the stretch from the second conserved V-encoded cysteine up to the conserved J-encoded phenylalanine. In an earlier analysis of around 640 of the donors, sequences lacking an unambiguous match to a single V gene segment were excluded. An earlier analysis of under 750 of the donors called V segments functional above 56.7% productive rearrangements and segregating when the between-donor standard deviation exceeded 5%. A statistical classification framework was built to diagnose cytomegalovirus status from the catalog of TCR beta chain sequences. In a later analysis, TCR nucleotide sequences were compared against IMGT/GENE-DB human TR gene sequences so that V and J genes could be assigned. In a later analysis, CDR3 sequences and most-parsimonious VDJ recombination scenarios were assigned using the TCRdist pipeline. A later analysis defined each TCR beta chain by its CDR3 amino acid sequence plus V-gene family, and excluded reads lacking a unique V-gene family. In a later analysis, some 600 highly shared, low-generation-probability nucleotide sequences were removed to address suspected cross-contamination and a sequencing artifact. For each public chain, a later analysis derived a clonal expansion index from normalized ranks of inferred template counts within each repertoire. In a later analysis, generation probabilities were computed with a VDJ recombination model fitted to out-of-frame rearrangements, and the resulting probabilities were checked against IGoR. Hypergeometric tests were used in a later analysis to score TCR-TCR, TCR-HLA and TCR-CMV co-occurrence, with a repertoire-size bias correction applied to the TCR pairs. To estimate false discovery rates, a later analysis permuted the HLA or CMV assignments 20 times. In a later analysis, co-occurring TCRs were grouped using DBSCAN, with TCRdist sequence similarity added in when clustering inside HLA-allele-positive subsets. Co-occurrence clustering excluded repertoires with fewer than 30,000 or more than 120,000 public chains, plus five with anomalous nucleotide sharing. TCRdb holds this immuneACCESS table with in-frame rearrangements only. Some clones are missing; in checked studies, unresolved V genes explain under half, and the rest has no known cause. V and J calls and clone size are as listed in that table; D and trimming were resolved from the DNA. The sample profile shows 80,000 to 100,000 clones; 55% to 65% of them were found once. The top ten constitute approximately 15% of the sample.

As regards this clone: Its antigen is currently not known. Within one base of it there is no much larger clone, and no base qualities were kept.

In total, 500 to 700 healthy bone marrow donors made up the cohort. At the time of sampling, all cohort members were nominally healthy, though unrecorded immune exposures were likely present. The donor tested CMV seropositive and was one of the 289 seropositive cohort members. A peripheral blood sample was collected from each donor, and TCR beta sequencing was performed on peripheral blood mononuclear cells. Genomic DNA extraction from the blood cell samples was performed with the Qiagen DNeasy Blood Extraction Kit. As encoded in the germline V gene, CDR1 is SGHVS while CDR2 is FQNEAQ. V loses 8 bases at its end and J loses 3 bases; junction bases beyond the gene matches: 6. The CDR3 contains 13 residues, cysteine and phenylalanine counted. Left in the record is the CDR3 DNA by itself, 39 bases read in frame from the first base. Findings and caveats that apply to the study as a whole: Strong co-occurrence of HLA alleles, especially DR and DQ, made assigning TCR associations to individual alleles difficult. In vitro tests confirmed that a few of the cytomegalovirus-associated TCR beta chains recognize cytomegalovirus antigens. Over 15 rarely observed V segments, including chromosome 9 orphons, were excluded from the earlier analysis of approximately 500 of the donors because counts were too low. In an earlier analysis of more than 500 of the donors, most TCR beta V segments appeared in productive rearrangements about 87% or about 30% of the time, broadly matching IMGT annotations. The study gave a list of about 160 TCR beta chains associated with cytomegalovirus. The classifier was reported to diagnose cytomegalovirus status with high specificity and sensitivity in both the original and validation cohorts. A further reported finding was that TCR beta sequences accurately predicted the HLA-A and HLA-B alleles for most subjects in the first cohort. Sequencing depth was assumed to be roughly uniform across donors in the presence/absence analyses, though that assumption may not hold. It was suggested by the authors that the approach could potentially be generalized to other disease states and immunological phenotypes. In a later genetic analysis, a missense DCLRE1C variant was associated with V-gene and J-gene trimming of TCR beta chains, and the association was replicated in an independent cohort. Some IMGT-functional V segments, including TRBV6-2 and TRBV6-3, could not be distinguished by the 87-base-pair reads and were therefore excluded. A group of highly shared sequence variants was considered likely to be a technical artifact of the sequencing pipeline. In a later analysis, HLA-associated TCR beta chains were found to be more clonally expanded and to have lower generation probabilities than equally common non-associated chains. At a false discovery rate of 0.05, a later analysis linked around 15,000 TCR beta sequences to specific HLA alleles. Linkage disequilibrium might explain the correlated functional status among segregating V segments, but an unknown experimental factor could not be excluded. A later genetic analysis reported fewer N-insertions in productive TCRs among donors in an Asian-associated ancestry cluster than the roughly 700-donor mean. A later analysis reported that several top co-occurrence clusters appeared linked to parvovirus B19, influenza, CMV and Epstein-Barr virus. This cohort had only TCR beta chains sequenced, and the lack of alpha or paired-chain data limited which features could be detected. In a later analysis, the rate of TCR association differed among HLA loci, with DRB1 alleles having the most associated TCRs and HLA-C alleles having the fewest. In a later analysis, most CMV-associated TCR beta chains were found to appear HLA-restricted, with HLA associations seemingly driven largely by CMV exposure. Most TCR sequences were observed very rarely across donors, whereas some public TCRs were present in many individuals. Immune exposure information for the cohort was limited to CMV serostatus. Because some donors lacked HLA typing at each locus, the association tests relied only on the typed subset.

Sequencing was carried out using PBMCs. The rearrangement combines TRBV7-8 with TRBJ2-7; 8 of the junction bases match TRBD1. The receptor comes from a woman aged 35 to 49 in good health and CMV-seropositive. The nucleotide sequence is TGTGCCAGCTCCCTGGGACAGGACTACGAGCAGTACTTC. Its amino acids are CASSLGQDYEQYF.